This TCR beta chain was recovered during a study of cytomegalovirus exposure and HLA in healthy donors. Study-level findings and limits: Later analysis identified a missense DCLRE1C variant that was linked to TCR beta V- and J-gene trimming.

Germline V gene lookup returns CDR1 MNHEY and CDR2 SMNVEV (reference sequence). The germline V and J ends were trimmed by 2 bases and 0 bases, with 5 bases remaining between them. The CDR3 contains 13 residues. Vbeta (60) and Jbeta (13) primers were used in the PCR. Profiled with immunoSEQ multiplex PCR; TCRdb holds only in-frame clones, not every one. The table has roughly 100,000 clones, more than 65% seen once. This clone was observed a few times. The antigen is unknown. Material for sequencing was PBMCs. The clonotype was recovered from a boy between 10 and 17 years old in good health and CMV-seronegative. J is TRBJ2-7 and V is TRBV27; D not certain. Written as DNA, the CDR3 is TGTGCCAGCAGTTTAGGCAACTCCTACGAGCAGTACTTC. Translation: CASSLGNSYEQYF.